This T cell receptor (beta chain) was sequenced in a study of shared clonotypes between healthy human individuals. Naive CD8 cells, CD45RO-negative and positively selected for CCR7, excluded terminally differentiated effector memory CD45RA+ cells. All participating donors were Caucasian adults from Nashville, Tennessee. The germline V gene encodes CDR1 SGDLS and CDR2 YYNGEE. V lost 0 bases to trimming and J lost 8 bases, with 11 bases between them. The CDR3 is 14 residues long. Concerning this clone: The antigen remains undetermined.

Study-level findings and limits: Larger richness was generally estimated for naive than memory subsets. Clonotype sharing across a few donors was observed for approximately 5% of naive CD4 clonotypes.

Using immunoSEQ multiplex PCR, the repertoire was profiled, and TCRdb retains in-frame clones only, with some absent. Of some 2,000,000 clones listed, around 96% are singletons. The clonotype was recovered from a man between 18 and 29 years old in good health. The sequenced material came from naive CD8+ T cells sorted from blood. The chain links TRBV9 to TRBJ2-2; D might be TRBD1 (6 bases). CDR3: CASSVGGQAGELFF. In nucleotides, the CDR3 is TGTGCCAGCAGCGTAGGGGGGCAGGCTGGGGAGCTGTTTTTT. Full variable domain (rest looked up from reference TRBV9 and TRBJ2-2): DSGVTQTPKHLITATGQRVTLRCSPRSGDLSVYWYQQSLDQGLQFLIQYYNGEERAKGNILERFSAQQFPDLHSELNLSSLELGDSALYFCASSVGGQAGELFFGEGSRLTVL.